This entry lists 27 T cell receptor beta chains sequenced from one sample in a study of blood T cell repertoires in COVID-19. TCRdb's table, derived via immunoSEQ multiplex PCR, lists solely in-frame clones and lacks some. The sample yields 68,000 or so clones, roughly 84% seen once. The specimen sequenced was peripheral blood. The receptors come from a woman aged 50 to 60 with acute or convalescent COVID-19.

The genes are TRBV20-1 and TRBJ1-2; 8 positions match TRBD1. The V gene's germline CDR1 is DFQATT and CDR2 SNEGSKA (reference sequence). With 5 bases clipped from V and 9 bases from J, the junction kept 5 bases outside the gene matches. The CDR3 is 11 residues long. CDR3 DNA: TGCAGTGCTGGACAGGGATCAAGCTACACCTTC. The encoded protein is CSAGQGSSYTF.

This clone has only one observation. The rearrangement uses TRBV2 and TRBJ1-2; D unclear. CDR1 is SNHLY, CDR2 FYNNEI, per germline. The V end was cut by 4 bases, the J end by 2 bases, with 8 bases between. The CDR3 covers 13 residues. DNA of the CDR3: TGTGCCAGCAGTGCGGTTGAGAACTATGGCTACACCTTC. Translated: CASSAVENYGYTF.

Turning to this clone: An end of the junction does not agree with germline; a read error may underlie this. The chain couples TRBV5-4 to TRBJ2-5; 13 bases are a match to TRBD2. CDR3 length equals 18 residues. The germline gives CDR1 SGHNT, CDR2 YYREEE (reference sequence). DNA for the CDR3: TGTGTCAGCAGCTCCCCCGGACTAGCGGGGGCCAACCAAGAGACCCAGTACTTC. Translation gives CVSSSPGLAGANQETQYF. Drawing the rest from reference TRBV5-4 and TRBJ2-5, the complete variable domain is ETGVTQSPTHLIKTRGQQVTLRCSSQSGHNTVSWYQQALGQGPQFIFQYYREEENGRGNFPPRFSGLQFPNYSSELNVNALELDDSALYLCVSSSPGLAGANQETQYFGPGTRLLVL.

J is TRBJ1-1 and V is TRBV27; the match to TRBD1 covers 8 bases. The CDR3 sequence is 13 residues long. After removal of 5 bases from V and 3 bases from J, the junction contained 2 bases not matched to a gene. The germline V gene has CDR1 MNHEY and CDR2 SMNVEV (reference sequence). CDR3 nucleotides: TGTGCCAGCAGTACAGGGGGGGACACTGAAGCTTTCTTT. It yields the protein CASSTGGDTEAFF.

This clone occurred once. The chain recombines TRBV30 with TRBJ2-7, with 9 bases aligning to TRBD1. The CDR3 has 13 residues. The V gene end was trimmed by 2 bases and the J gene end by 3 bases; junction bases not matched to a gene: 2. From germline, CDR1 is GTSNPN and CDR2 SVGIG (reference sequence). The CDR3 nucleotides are TGTGCCTGGAGTTTGGACAGGGGCTACGAGCAGTACTTC. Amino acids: CAWSLDRGYEQYF.

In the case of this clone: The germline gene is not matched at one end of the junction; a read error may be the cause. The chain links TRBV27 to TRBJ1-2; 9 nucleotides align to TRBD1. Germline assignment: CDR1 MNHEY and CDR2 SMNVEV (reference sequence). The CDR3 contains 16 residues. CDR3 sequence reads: CASSLSGTGYSRGYTF. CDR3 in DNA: TGTGCCAGCAGTCTATCCGGGACAGGGTACTCTAGAGGCTACACCTTC.

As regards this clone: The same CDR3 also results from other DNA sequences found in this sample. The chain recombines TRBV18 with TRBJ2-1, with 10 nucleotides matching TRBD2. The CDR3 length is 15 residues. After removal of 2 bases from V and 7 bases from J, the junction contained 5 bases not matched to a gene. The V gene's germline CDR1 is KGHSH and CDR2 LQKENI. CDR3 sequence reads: CASSPASGSNNEQFF. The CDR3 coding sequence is TGTGCCAGCTCACCAGCTAGCGGGAGTAATAATGAGCAGTTCTTC.

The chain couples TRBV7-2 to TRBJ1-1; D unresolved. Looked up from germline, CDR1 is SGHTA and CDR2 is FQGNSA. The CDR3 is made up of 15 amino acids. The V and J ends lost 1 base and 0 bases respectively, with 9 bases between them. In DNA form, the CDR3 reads TGTGCCAGCAGCTTAGGGTCAGGAATGAACACTGAAGCTTTCTTT. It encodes CASSLGSGMNTEAFF.

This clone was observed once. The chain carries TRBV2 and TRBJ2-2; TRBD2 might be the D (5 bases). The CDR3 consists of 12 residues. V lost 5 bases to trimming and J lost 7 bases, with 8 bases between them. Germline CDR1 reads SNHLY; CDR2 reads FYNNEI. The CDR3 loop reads CASSIGGGELFF. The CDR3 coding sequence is TGTGCCAGCAGTATTGGAGGCGGGGAGCTGTTTTTT.

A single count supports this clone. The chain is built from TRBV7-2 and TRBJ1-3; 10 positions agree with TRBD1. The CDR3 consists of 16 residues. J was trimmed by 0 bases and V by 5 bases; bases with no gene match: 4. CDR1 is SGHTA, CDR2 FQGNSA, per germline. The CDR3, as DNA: TGTGCCAGCAGCGTCCGGGACAGGGGCTCTGGAAACACCATATATTTT. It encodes CASSVRDRGSGNTIYF.

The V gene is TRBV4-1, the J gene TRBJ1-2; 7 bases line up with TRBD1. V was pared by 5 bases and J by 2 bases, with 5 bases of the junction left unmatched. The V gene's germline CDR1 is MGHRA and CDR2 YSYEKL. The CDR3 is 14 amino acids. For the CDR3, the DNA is TGCGCCAGCAGCTCCTCGACAGGGAACTATGGCTACACCTTC. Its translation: CASSSSTGNYGYTF.

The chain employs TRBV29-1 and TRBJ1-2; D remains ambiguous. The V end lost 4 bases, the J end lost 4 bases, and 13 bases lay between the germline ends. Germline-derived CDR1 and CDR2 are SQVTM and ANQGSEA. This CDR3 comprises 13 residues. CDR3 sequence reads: CSVGTPSIYGYTF. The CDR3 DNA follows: TGCAGCGTTGGGACCCCTAGCATCTATGGCTACACCTTC.

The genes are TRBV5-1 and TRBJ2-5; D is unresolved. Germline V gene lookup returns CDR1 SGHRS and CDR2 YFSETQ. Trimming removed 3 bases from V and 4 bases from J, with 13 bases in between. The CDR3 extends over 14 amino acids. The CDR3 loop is CASSSLEGPETQYF. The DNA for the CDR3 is TGCGCCAGCAGCTCTCTAGAAGGCCCAGAGACCCAGTACTTC.

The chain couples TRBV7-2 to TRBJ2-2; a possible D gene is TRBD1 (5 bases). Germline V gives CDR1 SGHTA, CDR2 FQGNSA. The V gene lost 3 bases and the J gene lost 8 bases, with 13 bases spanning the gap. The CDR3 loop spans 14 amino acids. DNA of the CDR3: TGTGCCAGCAGCTTCTACTCTCAGGGAGGGGAGCTGTTTTTT. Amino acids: CASSFYSQGGELFF. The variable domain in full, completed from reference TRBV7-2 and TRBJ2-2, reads GAGVSQSPSNKVTEKGKDVELRCDPISGHTALYWYRQSLGQGLEFLIYFQGNSAPDKSGLPSDRFSAERTGGSVSTLTIQRTQQEDSAVYLCASSFYSQGGELFFGEGSRLTVL.

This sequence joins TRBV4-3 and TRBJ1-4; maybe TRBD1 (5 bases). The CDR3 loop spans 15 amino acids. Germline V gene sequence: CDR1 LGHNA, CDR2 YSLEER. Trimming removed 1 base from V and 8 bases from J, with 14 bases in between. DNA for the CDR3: TGCGCCAGCAGCCAAGTGGCAGGGAATAACGAAAAACTGTTTTTT. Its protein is CASSQVAGNNEKLFF.

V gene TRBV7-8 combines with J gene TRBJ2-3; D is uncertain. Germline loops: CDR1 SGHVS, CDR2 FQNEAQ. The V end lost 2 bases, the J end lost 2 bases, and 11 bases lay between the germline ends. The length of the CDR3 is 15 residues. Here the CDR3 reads CASSLKSYSTDTQYF. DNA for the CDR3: TGTGCCAGCAGCTTAAAATCGTACTCCACAGATACGCAGTATTTT.

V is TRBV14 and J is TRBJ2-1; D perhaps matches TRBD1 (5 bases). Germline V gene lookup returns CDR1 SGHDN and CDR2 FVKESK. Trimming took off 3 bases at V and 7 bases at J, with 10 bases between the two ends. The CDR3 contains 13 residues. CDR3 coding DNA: TGTGCCAGCAGCCATGCAGGGATTAATGAGCAGTTCTTC. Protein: CASSHAGINEQFF. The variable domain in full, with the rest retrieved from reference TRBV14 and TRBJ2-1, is EAGVTQFPSHSVIEKGQTVTLRCDPISGHDNLYWYRRVMGKEIKFLLHFVKESKQDESGMPNNRFLAERTGGTYSTLKVQPAELEDSGVYFCASSHAGINEQFFGPGTRLTVL.

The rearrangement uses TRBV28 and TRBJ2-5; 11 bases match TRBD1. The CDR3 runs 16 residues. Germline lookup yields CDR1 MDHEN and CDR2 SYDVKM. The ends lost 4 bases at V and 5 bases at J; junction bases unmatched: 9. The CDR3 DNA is TGTGCCAGCAGTTACGGGACAGGGGGGTTCTTCGAGACCCAGTACTTC. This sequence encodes CASSYGTGGFFETQYF.

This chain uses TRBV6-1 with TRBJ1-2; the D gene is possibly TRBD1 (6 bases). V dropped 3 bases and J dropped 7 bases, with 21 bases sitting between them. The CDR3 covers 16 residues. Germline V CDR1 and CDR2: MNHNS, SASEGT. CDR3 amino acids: CASSDQPPGARGGYTF. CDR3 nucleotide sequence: TGTGCCAGCAGTGACCAACCTCCAGGGGCCCGCGGTGGCTACACCTTC.

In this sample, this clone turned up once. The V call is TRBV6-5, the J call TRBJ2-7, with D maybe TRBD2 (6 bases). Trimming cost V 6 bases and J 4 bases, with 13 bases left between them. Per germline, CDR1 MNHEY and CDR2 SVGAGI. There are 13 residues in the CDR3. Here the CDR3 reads CASRRGLKYEQYF. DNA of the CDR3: TGTGCCAGCAGGCGGGGACTGAAATACGAGCAGTACTTC.

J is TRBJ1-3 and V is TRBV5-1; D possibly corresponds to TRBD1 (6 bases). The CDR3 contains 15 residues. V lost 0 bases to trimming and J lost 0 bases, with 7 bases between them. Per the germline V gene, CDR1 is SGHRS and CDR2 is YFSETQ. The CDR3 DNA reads TGCGCCAGCAGCTTGGGACAGGTCTCTGGAAACACCATATATTTT. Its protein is CASSLGQVSGNTIYF.

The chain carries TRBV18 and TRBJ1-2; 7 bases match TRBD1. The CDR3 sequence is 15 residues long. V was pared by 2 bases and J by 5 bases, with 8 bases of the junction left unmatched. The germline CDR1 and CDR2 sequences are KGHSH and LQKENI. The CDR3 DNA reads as TGTGCCAGCTCACCATCCCCGACAGGGAGATATGGCTACACCTTC. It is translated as CASSPSPTGRYGYTF.

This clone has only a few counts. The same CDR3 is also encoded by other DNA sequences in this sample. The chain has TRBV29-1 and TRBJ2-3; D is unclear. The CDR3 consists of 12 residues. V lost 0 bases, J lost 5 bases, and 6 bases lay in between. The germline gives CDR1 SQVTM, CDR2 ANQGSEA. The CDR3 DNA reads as TGCAGCGTTGAAGATCGAGGAGATACGCAGTATTTT. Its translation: CSVEDRGDTQYF.

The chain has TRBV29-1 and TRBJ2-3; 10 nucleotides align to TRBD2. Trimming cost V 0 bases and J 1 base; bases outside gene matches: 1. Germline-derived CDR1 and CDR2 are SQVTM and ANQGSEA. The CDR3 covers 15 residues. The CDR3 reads CSVEEGLAGTDTQYF. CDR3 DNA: TGCAGCGTTGAAGAAGGACTAGCGGGCACAGATACGCAGTATTTT.

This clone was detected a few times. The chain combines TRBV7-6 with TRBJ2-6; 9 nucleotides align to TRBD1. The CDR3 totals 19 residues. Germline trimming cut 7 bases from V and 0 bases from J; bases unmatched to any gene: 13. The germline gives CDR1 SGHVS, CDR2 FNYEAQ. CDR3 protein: CASIGQGIGPRSGANVLTF. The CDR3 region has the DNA TGTGCCAGCATCGGACAGGGGATCGGACCTCGCTCTGGGGCCAACGTCCTGACTTTC.

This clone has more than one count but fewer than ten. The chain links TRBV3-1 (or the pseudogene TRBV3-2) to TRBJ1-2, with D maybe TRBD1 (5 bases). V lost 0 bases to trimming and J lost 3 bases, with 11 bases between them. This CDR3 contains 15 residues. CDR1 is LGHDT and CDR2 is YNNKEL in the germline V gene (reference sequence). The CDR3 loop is CASSQDPTGDYGYTF. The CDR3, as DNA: TGTGCCAGCAGCCAAGATCCCACAGGAGACTATGGCTACACCTTC.

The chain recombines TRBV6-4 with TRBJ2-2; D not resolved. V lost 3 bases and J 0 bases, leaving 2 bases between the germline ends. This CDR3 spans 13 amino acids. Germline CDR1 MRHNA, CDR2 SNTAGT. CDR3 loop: CASSDTNTGELFF. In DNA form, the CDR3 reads TGTGCCAGCAGTGATACGAACACCGGGGAGCTGTTTTTT.